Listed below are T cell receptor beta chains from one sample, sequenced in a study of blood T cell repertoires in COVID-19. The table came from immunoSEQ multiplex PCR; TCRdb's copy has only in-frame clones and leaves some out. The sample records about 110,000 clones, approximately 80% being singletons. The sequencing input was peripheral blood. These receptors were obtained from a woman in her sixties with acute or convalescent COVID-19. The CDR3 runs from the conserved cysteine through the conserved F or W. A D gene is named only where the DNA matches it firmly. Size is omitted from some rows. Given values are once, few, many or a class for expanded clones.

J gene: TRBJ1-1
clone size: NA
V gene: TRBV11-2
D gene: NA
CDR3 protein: CASSLDEGVNAFF
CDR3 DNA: TGTGCCAGCAGCTTAGATGAAGGGGTTAATGCTTTCTTT

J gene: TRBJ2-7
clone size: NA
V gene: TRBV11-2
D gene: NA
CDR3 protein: CASSLGTTGGYEQYF
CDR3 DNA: TGTGCCAGCAGCTTAGGTACAACAGGCGGCTACGAGCAGTACTTC

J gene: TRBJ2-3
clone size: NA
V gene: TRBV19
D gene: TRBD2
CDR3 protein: CASSPRASGATDTQYF
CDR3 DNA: TGTGCCAGTAGTCCCCGGGCTAGCGGGGCCACAGATACGCAGTATTTT

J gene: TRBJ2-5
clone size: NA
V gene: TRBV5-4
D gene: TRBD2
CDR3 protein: CASSLSPSGQETQYF
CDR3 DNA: TGTGCCAGCAGCTTAAGTCCTAGCGGGCAAGAGACCCAGTACTTC

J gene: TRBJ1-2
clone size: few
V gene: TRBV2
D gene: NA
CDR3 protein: CASRVGGGGDGYTF
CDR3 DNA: TGTGCCAGCAGGGTTGGAGGAGGCGGCGATGGCTACACCTTC

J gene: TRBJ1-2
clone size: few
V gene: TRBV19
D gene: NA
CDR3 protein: CASSISGSDWDYGYTF
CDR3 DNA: TGTGCCAGTAGTATATCGGGATCTGATTGGGACTATGGCTACACCTTC

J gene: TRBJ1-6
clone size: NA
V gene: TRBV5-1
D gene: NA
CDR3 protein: CASRVENSPLHF
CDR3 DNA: TGCGCCAGCAGGGTAGAGAATTCACCCCTCCACTTT

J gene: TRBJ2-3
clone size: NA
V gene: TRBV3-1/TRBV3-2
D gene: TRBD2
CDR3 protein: CASSPRLAGDTTDTQYF
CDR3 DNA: TGTGCCAGCAGCCCCCGACTAGCGGGGGACACCACAGATACGCAGTATTTT

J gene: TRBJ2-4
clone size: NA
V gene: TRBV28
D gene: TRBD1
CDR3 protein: CASSYYRGKNIQYF
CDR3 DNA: TGTGCCAGCAGCTATTACAGGGGTAAAAACATTCAGTACTTC

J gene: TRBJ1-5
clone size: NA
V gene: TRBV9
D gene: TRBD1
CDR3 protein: CASSVGGGGNQPQHF
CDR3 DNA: TGTGCCAGCAGCGTAGGAGGGGGCGGCAATCAGCCCCAGCATTTT

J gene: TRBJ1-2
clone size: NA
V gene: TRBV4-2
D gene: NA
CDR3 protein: CASSQGHLTGGGGYTF
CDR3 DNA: TGTGCCAGCAGCCAGGGACACTTGACAGGAGGTGGTGGCTACACCTTC

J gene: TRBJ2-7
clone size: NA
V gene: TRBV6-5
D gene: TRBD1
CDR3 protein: CASIRDRGPEEQYF
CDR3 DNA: TGTGCCAGCATCCGGGACAGGGGGCCGGAAGAGCAGTACTTC

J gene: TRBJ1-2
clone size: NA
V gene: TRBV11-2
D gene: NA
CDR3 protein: CASSLGGSLNYGYTF
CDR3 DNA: TGTGCCAGCAGCTTAGGCGGCAGCTTAAACTATGGCTACACCTTC

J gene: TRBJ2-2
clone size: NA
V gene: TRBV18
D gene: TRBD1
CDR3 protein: CASSPGQGRVTGELFF
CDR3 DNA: TGTGCCAGCTCCCCCGGACAGGGAAGAGTCACCGGGGAGCTGTTTTTT

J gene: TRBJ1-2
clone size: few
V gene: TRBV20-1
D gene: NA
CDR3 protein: CSAENQGGYTF
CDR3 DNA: TGCAGTGCAGAAAATCAGGGTGGCTACACCTTC

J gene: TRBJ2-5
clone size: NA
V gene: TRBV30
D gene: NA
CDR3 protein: CAWTSGRKGGQETQYF
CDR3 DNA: TGTGCCTGGACTTCAGGGAGGAAGGGCGGCCAAGAGACCCAGTACTTC

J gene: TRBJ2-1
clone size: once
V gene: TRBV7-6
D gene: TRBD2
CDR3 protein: CASSYRTSGAYNEQFF
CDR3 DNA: TGTGCCAGCAGCTATCGGACTAGCGGAGCCTACAATGAGCAGTTCTTC

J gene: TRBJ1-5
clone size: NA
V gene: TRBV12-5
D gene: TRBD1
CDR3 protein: CASGSPDRVHGAQHF
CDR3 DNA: TGTGCTAGTGGTTCACCCGACAGGGTCCATGGGGCCCAGCATTTT

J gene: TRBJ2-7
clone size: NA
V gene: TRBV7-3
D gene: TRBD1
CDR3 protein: CASSPTGTGIYEQYF
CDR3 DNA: TGTGCCAGCAGCCCAACGGGGACAGGGATCTACGAGCAGTACTTC

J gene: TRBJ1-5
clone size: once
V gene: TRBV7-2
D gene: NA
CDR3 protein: CASSHDRLNQPQHF
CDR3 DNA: TGTGCCAGCAGTCATGACAGGTTGAATCAGCCCCAGCATTTT

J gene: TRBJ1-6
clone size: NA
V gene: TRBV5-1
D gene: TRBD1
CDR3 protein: CASKKGQGHNSPLHF
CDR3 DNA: TGCGCCAGCAAAAAGGGACAGGGACATAATTCACCCCTCCACTTT

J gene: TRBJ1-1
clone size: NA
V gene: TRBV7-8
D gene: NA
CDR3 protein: CASSPVRFEAFF
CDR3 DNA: TGTGCCAGCAGCCCTGTACGGTTTGAAGCTTTCTTT

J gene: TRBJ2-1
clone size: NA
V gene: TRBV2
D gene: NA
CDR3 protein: CASSGQRGVIKQFF
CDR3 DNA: TGTGCCAGCAGCGGACAGCGTGGGGTAATTAAGCAGTTCTTC

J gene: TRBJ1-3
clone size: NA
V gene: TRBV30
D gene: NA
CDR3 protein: CAWSRPMTGRSGNTIYF
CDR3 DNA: TGTGCCTGGAGTCGTCCGATGACAGGACGCTCTGGAAACACCATATATTTT

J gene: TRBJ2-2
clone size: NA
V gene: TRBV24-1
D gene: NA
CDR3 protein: CATSDSVTGSTGELFF
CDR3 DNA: TGTGCCACCAGTGATAGTGTGACAGGAAGCACCGGGGAGCTGTTTTTT

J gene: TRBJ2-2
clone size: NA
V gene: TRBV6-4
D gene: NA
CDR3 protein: CASKVGTNTGELFF
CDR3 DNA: TGTGCCAGCAAGGTCGGGACGAACACCGGGGAGCTGTTTTTT

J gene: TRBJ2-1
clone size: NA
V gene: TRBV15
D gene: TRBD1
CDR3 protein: CATSREYRDRGVNEQFF
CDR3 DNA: TGTGCCACCAGCAGAGAATACCGGGACAGGGGCGTTAATGAGCAGTTCTTC

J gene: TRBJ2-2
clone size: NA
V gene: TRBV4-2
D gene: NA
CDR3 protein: CASSRGHLGGELFF
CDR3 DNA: TGTGCCAGCAGCCGCGGTCATTTGGGCGGGGAGCTGTTTTTT

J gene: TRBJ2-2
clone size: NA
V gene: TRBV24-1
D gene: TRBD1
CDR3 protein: CATSERKTGTGFSSGELFF
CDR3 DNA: TGTGCCACCAGTGAGCGTAAAACCGGGACAGGGTTCTCATCTGGGGAGCTGTTTTTT

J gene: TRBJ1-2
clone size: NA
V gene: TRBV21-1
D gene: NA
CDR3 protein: CASSSSYDRDRNHPMDGYTF
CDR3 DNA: TGTGCCAGCAGCAGCAGCTATGACCGGGACAGGAATCACCCCATGGATGGCTACACCTTC

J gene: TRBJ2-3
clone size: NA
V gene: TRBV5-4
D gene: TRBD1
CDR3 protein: CASSLPGQGTDTQYF
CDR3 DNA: TGTGCCAGCAGCCTACCGGGACAGGGCACAGATACGCAGTATTTT

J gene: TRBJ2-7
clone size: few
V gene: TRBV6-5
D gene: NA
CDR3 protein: CASRPGEQYF
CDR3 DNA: TGTGCCAGCCGCCCGGGAGAGCAGTACTTC

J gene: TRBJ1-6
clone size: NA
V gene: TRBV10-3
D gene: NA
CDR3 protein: CAIGSGDSPLHF
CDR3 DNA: TGTGCCATCGGCTCCGGGGATTCACCCCTCCACTTT

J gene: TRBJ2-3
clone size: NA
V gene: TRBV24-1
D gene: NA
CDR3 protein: CATSERLADTQYF
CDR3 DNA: TGTGCCACCAGTGAACGACTAGCAGATACGCAGTATTTT

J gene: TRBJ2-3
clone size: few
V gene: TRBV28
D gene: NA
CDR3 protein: CASIHGGGRTDTQYF
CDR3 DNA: TGTGCCAGCATCCACGGAGGTGGTCGGACAGATACGCAGTATTTT